The 12 T cell receptor beta chains presented below share a single source sample, sequenced in a study of breast tumors, draining lymph nodes, adjacent tissues. TCRdb redid the calling of the multiplex PCR reads with MiXCR, one entry per CDR3 protein. The sample records approximately 300,000 distinct CDR3 sequences, 30% being singletons. The lymph nodes were axillary draining lymph nodes from breast cancer patients. The specimen sequenced was axillary lymph node tissue. The receptors originated from a female donor with breast cancer. Some clones in this sample may be carry-over from other donors' samples.

This clonotype has at least ten counts. V gene TRBV10-3 combines with J gene TRBJ2-5; D gene unclear. This CDR3 comprises 11 residues. CDR1 is ENHRY, CDR2 SYGVKD, per germline. V lost 3 bases to trimming and J lost 5 bases, with 4 bases between them. The CDR3 region has the DNA TGTGCCATCAGTGATTGGGAGACCCAGTACTTC. Protein: CAISDWETQYF.

This clonotype was seen repeatedly, ten times or more. This chain connects TRBV7-2 to TRBJ2-1; TRBD2 matches 14 bases. The V gene's germline CDR1 is SGHTA and CDR2 FQGNSA. Trimming at V came to 1 base and at J to 9 bases, leaving 5 bases not matched to a gene. The CDR3 extends over 16 amino acids. This CDR3 is CASSLVGTSGSIEQFF. The CDR3 nucleotides read TGTGCCAGCAGCTTAGTGGGGACTAGCGGGAGTATTGAGCAGTTCTTC.

This clonotype has ten or more counts. The chain employs TRBV7-9 and TRBJ2-7, with D tentatively TRBD2 (5 bases). Trimming stripped 2 bases from V and 11 bases from J, with 10 bases between. CDR1 is SEHNR and CDR2 is FQNEAQ in the germline V gene (reference sequence). This CDR3 has 11 residues. CDR3 in DNA: TGTGCCAGCAGCTTAAGCGGCCATAAGTACTTC. Translating it yields CASSLSGHKYF.

Remarks on this clonotype: A much larger clone differs from this one at a single base, so this may be a read error. The CDR3 does not close with the conserved phenylalanine or tryptophan, likely indicating a read error. The rearrangement joins TRBV12-3 or TRBV12-4 to TRBJ2-7; unclear D gene. The CDR3 is 15 residues long. The V end was cut by 2 bases, the J end by 2 bases, with 13 bases between. CDR3 loop: CASSLLGFTAYEQYL. The DNA of the CDR3 is TGTGCCAGCAGTTTATTGGGATTTACCGCCTACGAGCAGTACCTC.

For this clonotype: One junction end disagrees with the germline gene, perhaps due to a read error. The chain combines TRBV6-2 or TRBV6-3 with TRBJ2-3; the match to TRBD2 covers 8 bases. The germline V gene has CDR1 MNHEY and CDR2 SVGEGT. This CDR3 is 19 amino acids long. Written as DNA, the CDR3 is TGTGCCAGCAGTCACTCGAACATAAAGCGGGAGAGTAGAACAGATACGCAGTATTTT. Translation gives CASSHSNIKRESRTDTQYF.

This clonotype was detected ten times or more. This chain joins TRBV13 and TRBJ2-3; unclear D gene. CDR3 length: 13 residues. Germline V lookup: CDR1 PRHDT, CDR2 FYEKMQ (reference sequence). The germline V and J ends were trimmed by 5 bases and 10 bases, with 16 bases remaining between them. Here the CDR3 reads CASSPISGRAQYF. The CDR3 region has the DNA TGTGCCAGCAGCCCCATATCCGGTAGAGCGCAGTATTTT.

The CDR3 region has the DNA TGTGCCAGCAGCTCGGCGGGGGGCGCACCCACTGAAGCTTTCTTT. Encoded protein: CASSSAGGAPTEAFF. This chain uses TRBV7-9 with TRBJ1-1, with D perhaps TRBD1 (6 bases). Trimming took 4 bases from V and 4 from J, leaving 16 bases between them. This CDR3 contains 15 residues. In germline, CDR1 is SEHNR, CDR2 FQNEAQ (reference sequence).

This clonotype was detected a few times. V usage is TRBV20-1 and J usage is TRBJ2-4; D possibly matches TRBD1 or TRBD2 (5 bases each). V was cut by 5 bases and J by 0 bases, with 20 bases left in between. Germline V lookup: CDR1 DFQATT, CDR2 SNEGSKA (reference sequence). CDR3 size: 17 residues. This CDR3 is CSAGGPAGSLAKNIQYF. Written as DNA, the CDR3 is TGCAGTGCTGGGGGTCCGGCGGGTAGTCTAGCCAAAAACATTCAGTACTTC.

The chain has TRBV6-4 and TRBJ2-3; 12 positions agree with TRBD2. Germline V gene data show CDR1 as MRHNA and CDR2 as SNTAGT. CDR3 length equals 17 residues. The trim removed 1 base at V and 2 bases at J, leaving 4 bases unmatched. This CDR3 is CASSDLLAGGATDTQYF. The CDR3, as DNA: TGTGCCAGCAGTGACTTGCTAGCGGGAGGGGCCACAGATACGCAGTATTTT.

The chain joins TRBV24-1 to TRBJ1-2; no definite D call. V lost 5 bases and J 0 bases, leaving 30 bases between the germline ends. This CDR3 is 21 amino acids long. Germline values: CDR1 KGHDR, CDR2 SFDVKD. The CDR3 coding sequence is TGTGCCACCAGTGTCCCTTTTAGAGTGGCTATATTCTTATGTGCTAACTATGGCTACACCTTC. Protein sequence: CATSVPFRVAIFLCANYGYTF.

For this clonotype: Given a much more abundant clone one base away, this may be a read error. The rearrangement uses TRBV12-3 or TRBV12-4 and TRBJ2-1; D call uncertain. The CDR3 runs 14 residues. V lost 3 bases, J lost 8 bases, and 14 bases lay in between. CDR3 nucleotide sequence: TGTGCCAGCAGTTTCTCCGGAGCCGGCGATGAGCAGTTCTTC. Translation gives CASSFSGAGDEQFF.

Ten or more counts support this clonotype. The chain combines TRBV12-3 or TRBV12-4 with TRBJ2-1, with TRBD2 matching 9 bases. This CDR3 comprises 13 residues. J lost 8 bases, V lost 5 bases, and 4 bases had no gene match. The CDR3 sequence: CASSMAGGDEQFF. In nucleotides, the CDR3 is TGTGCCAGCAGTATGGCGGGAGGGGATGAGCAGTTCTTC.